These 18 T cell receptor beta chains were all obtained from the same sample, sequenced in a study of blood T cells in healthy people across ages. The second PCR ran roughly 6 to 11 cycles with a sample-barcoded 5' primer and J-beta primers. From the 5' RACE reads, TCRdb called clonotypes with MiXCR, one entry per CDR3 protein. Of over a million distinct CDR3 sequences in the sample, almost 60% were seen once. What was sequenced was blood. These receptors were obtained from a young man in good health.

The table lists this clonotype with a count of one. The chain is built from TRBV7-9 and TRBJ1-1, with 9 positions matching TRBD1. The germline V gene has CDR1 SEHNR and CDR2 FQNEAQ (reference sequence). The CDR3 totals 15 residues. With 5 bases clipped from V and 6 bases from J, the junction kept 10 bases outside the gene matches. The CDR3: CASSDPGQGFPEAFF. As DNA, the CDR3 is TGTGCCAGCAGCGATCCGGGACAGGGATTCCCTGAAGCTTTCTTT.

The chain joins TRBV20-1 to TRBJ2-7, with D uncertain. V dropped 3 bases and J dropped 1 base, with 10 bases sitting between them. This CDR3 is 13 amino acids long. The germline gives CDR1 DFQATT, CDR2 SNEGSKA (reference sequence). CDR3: CSASGSGSYEQYF. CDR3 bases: TGCAGTGCTAGTGGATCAGGTTCCTACGAGCAGTACTTC.

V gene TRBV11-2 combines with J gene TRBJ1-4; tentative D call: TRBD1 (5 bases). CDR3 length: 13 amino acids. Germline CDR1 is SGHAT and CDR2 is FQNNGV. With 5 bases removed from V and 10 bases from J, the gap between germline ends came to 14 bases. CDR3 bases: TGTGCCAGCAGCATACGGGGGGATGGAAAACTGTTTTTT. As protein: CASSIRGDGKLFF.

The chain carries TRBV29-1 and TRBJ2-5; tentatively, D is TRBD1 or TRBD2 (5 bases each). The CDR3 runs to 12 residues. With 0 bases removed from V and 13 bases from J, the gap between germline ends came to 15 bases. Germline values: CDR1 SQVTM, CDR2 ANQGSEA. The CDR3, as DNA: TGCAGCGTTGAAGAAAGGTGGGGGATGGGGTACTTC. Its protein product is CSVEERWGMGYF.

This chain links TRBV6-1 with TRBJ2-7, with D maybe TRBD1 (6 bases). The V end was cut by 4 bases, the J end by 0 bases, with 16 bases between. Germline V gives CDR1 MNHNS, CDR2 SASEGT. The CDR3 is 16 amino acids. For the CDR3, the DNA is TGTGCCAGCAGTGTCTCCCAGAGGGGGAGCTCCTACGAGCAGTACTTC. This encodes CASSVSQRGSSYEQYF.

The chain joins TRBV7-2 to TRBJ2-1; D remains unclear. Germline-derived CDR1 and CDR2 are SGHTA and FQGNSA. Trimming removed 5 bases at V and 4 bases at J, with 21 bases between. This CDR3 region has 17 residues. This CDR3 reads CASSPTSEMAKYNEQFF. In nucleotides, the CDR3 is TGTGCCAGCAGCCCCACCTCCGAGATGGCAAAGTACAATGAGCAGTTCTTC. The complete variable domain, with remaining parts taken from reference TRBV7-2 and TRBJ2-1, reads GAGVSQSPSNKVTEKGKDVELRCDPISGHTALYWYRQSLGQGLEFLIYFQGNSAPDKSGLPSDRFSAERTGGSVSTLTIQRTQQEDSAVYLCASSPTSEMAKYNEQFFGPGTRLTVL.

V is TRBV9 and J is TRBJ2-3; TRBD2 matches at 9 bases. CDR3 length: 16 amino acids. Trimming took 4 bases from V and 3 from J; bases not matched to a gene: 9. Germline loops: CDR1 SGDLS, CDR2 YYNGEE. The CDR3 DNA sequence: TGTGCCAGCAGCCCTGAACAAGCGGGGGGTACAGATACGCAGTATTTT. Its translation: CASSPEQAGGTDTQYF.

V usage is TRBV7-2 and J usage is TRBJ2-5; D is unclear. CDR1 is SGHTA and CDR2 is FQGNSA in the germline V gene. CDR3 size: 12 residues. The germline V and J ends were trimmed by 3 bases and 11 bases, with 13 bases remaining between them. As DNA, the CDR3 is TGTGCCAGCAGCTTCCCAGTAGATGAGCAGTACTTC. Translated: CASSFPVDEQYF.

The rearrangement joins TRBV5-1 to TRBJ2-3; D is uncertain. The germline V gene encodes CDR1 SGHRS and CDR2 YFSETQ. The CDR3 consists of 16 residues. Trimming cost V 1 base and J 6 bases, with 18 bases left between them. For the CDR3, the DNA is TGCGCCAGCAGCTTGATGGGGTTTTCGAACACGGATACGCAGTATTTT. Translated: CASSLMGFSNTDTQYF.

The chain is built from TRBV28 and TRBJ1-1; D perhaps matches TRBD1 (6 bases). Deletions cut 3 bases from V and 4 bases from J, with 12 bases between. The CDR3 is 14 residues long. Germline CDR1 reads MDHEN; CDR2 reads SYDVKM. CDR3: CASSFSGVSTEAFF. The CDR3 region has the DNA TGTGCCAGCAGTTTCTCAGGGGTGAGCACTGAAGCTTTCTTT.

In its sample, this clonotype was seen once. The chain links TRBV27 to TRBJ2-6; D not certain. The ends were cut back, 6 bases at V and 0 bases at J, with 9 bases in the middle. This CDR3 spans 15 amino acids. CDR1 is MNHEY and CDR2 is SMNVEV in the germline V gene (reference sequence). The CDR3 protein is CASRFSSSGANVLTF. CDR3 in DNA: TGTGCCAGCAGATTCAGTAGCTCTGGGGCCAACGTCCTGACTTTC.

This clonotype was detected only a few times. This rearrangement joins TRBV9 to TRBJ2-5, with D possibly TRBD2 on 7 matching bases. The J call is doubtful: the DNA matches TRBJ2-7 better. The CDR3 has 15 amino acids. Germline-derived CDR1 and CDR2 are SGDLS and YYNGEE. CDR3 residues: CASSVAQGGVHEQYF. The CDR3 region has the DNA TGTGCCAGCAGCGTAGCACAGGGAGGGGTCCACGAGCAGTACTTC.

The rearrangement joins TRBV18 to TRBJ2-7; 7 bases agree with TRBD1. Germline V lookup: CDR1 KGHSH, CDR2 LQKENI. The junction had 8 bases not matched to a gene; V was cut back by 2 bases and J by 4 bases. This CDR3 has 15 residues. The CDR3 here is CASSPSIAGGYEQYF. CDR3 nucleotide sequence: TGTGCCAGCTCACCATCCATCGCAGGGGGATACGAGCAGTACTTC.

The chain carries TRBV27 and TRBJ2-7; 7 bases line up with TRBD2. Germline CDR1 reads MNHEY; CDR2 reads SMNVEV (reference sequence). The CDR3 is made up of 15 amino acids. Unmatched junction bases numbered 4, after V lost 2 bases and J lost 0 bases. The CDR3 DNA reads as TGTGCCAGCAGTTTAAGCGGGGCTAGCTCCTACGAGCAGTACTTC. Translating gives CASSLSGASSYEQYF.

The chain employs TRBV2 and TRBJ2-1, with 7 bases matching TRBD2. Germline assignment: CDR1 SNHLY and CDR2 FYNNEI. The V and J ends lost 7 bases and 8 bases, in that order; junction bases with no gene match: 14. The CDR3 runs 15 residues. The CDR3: CASNLVEGEGDEQFF. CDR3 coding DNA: TGTGCCAGCAACCTCGTCGAAGGGGAGGGAGATGAGCAGTTCTTC.

CDR3 nucleotide sequence: TGCGCCAGCAGCCAAGAGGAGGCCTGGCGGACGGGCACAGATACGCAGTATTTT. This codes for CASSQEEAWRTGTDTQYF. V and J are TRBV4-3 and TRBJ2-3; possibly TRBD2 for D (5 bases). The CDR3 is 18 amino acids. The ends were cut back, 0 bases at V and 1 base at J, with 17 bases in the middle. Germline V gene lookup returns CDR1 LGHNA and CDR2 YSLEER.

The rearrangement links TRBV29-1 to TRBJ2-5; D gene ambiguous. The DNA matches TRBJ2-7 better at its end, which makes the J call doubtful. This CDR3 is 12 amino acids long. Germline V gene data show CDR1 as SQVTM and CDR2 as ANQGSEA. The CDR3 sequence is CSVGLVGDEQYF. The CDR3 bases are TGCAGCGTTGGGCTAGTCGGCGACGAGCAGTACTTC.

The CDR3 bases are TGTGCCAGCAGTTACTCCAACCCTCGCAGGGGAGCTAACTATGGCTACACCTTC. It encodes CASSYSNPRRGANYGYTF. The chain employs TRBV6-5 and TRBJ1-2; TRBD1 is a possible D gene (6 bases). There are 18 residues in the CDR3. CDR1 is MNHEY, CDR2 SVGAGI, per germline. V lost 0 bases and J lost 0, with 17 bases in between.